Each of the 22 T cell receptor beta chains below was sequenced from the same sample in a study of immune cell composition in non-small cell lung cancer. Normal lung sampling was at least 3 cm from the tumour, as distant as possible. Sequencing was performed with immunoSEQ multiplex PCR; in TCRdb, only in-frame clones are kept and a portion is missing. The data contain about 6,600 clones, roughly 80% of them singletons. The specimen was non-adjacent lung tissue. These receptors were obtained from a human donor with non-small cell lung cancer.

This clone has only one observation. This sequence joins TRBV4-1 and TRBJ1-3; D perhaps matches TRBD1 (5 bases). Per the germline V gene, CDR1 is MGHRA and CDR2 is YSYEKL. This CDR3 has 15 residues. V was pared by 3 bases and J by 5 bases, with 14 bases between. The CDR3 DNA reads TGCGCCAGCAGCCACCCGGGACTGGTTAGAAACACCATATATTTT. Translation: CASSHPGLVRNTIYF.

V gene TRBV28 combines with J gene TRBJ1-4, with 9 bases matching TRBD1. Germline values: CDR1 MDHEN, CDR2 SYDVKM. Trimming took 1 base from V and 5 from J; bases not matched to a gene: 5. The CDR3 is 16 residues long. The CDR3 spells CASSLLGGTGNEKLFF. The CDR3 DNA is TGTGCCAGCAGTTTATTGGGGGGGACAGGGAATGAAAAACTGTTTTTT.

The V call is TRBV27, the J call TRBJ1-6; tentatively, D is TRBD1 (6 bases). Trimming pared 4 bases from V and 3 bases from J, leaving 13 bases between. The V gene's germline CDR1 is MNHEY and CDR2 SMNVEV (reference sequence). The CDR3 sequence is 16 residues long. This CDR3 reads CASSWGLTDYNSPLHF. Written as DNA, the CDR3 is TGTGCCAGCAGTTGGGGGCTTACTGACTATAATTCACCCCTCCACTTT.

V usage is TRBV5-4 and J usage is TRBJ1-1; possible D gene TRBD1, 5 bases. Germline-derived CDR1 and CDR2 are SGHNT and YYREEE (reference sequence). The CDR3 has 14 residues. Trimming pared 0 bases from V and 4 bases from J, leaving 10 bases between. As DNA, the CDR3 is TGTGCCAGCAGCTTGGAGGGGAGGGGCACTGAAGCTTTCTTT. Protein: CASSLEGRGTEAFF.

In DNA form, the CDR3 reads TGTGCCAGCAGTCCCCTGAGAGGCACTGAGCAGTTCTTC. This encodes CASSPLRGTEQFF. V gene TRBV28 combines with J gene TRBJ2-1; no definite D call. Looked up from germline, CDR1 is MDHEN and CDR2 is SYDVKM. V lost 5 bases and J 9 bases, leaving 14 bases between the germline ends. The CDR3 consists of 13 residues.

CDR3 DNA sequence: TGTGCCAGCATCTTGACGGGAATGCAATATAGCAATCAGCCCCAGCATTTT. Translating gives CASILTGMQYSNQPQHF. The chain carries TRBV28 and TRBJ1-5; D is uncertain. Trimming took off 7 bases at V and 0 bases at J, with 19 bases between the two ends. Per germline, CDR1 MDHEN and CDR2 SYDVKM. The CDR3 runs to 17 residues. Combining the CDR3 with reference TRBV28 and TRBJ1-5 gives the whole variable domain DVKVTQSSRYLVKRTGEKVFLECVQDMDHENMFWYRQDPGLGLRLIYFSYDVKMKEKGDIPEGYSVSREKKERFSLILESASTNQTSMYLCASILTGMQYSNQPQHFGDGTRLSIL.

This clone is judged medium-sized (0.01 to 0.1%). This chain connects TRBV20-1 to TRBJ1-1; D perhaps matches TRBD1 (5 bases). With 0 bases removed from V and 11 bases from J, the gap between germline ends came to 10 bases. The CDR3 contains 11 residues. CDR1 is DFQATT, CDR2 SNEGSKA, per germline (reference sequence). For the CDR3, the DNA is TGCAGTGCTAGAGATGGCAGGGTCGCTTTCTTT. It translates to CSARDGRVAFF.

This chain uses TRBV6-1 with TRBJ1-5, with TRBD1 identical over 9 bases. J was trimmed by 7 bases and V by 6 bases; bases with no gene match: 7. This CDR3 region has 14 residues. The germline V gene has CDR1 MNHNS and CDR2 SASEGT. This CDR3 is CASRGTGKEQPQHF. For the CDR3, the DNA is TGTGCCAGCAGGGGGACAGGGAAAGAACAGCCCCAGCATTTT.

By proportion, this clone is medium-sized. The genes are TRBV29-1 and TRBJ2-3; 12 bases are shared with TRBD2. CDR3 length: 14 residues. The trim removed 6 bases at V and 6 bases at J, leaving 7 bases unmatched. Germline CDR1 reads SQVTM; CDR2 reads ANQGSEA. CDR3 sequence (DNA): TGCAGCGTAGCCGGGACTAGCGGGTCTGATACGCAGTATTTT. Its protein is CSVAGTSGSDTQYF.

The V call is TRBV7-9, the J call TRBJ2-2, with D perhaps TRBD1 (5 bases). CDR3 length: 17 amino acids. Per the germline V gene, CDR1 is SEHNR and CDR2 is FQNEAQ (reference sequence). Trimming stripped 7 bases from V and 0 bases from J, with 18 bases between. The CDR3 DNA follows: TGTGCCAGCACCCGGCAGGGTTCCGCGTCGAACACCGGGGAGCTGTTTTTT. Translation gives CASTRQGSASNTGELFF.

This rearrangement joins TRBV19 to TRBJ2-7; a weak D match, TRBD1 (6 bases). CDR1 LNHDA and CDR2 SQIVND come from the germline V gene (reference sequence). The CDR3 covers 14 residues. The V gene lost 4 bases and the J gene lost 3 bases, with 13 bases spanning the gap. DNA of the CDR3: TGTGCCAGTAGTACAGGGGTCGCGTTCTACGAGCAGTACTTC. It codes for CASSTGVAFYEQYF.

In nucleotides, the CDR3 is TGTGCCAGCAGCCGTATCTTTGCAACTAATGAAAAACTGTTTTTT. Translated, it gives CASSRIFATNEKLFF. The chain links TRBV7-2 to TRBJ1-4; D unclear. Germline lookup yields CDR1 SGHTA and CDR2 FQGNSA. The germline V and J ends were trimmed by 5 bases and 0 bases, with 10 bases remaining between them. The CDR3 extends over 15 amino acids.

The chain has TRBV7-2 and TRBJ2-2, with 9 bases fitting TRBD1. CDR1 is SGHTA and CDR2 is FQGNSA in the germline V gene. The CDR3 has 17 residues. V was clipped by 1 base and J by 4 bases; unmatched bases: 7. The CDR3, as DNA: TGTGCCAGCAGCTTAGGGATCGGGACAGGGCCCACCGGGGAGCTGTTTTTT. Translation: CASSLGIGTGPTGELFF.

This clone was detected only once. V usage is TRBV9 and J usage is TRBJ2-7; D is undetermined. The CDR3 totals 13 residues. V lost 5 bases to trimming and J lost 4 bases, with 13 bases between them. CDR1 SGDLS and CDR2 YYNGEE come from the germline V gene. CDR3 DNA sequence: TGTGCCAGCAGTCGCTCACTTGAGTACGAGCAGTACTTC. It is translated as CASSRSLEYEQYF.

The chain recombines TRBV2 with TRBJ1-2; 9 nucleotides agree with TRBD1. The CDR3 consists of 13 residues. In germline, CDR1 is SNHLY, CDR2 FYNNEI. V dropped 10 bases and J dropped 7; count of bases not matched to a gene: 10. The chain's CDR3 is CANNPGQGLGYTF. CDR3 DNA sequence: TGTGCCAACAACCCGGGACAGGGTCTTGGCTACACCTTC.

This sequence joins TRBV28 and TRBJ1-1, with a possible D match to TRBD1 (5 bases). V was clipped by 5 bases and J by 10 bases, with 17 bases between them. The germline V gene has CDR1 MDHEN and CDR2 SYDVKM. The CDR3 length is 13 residues. In DNA form, the CDR3 reads TGTGCCAGCAGTCTCCTTGGCGGGGCCCGAGCTTTCTTT. Its protein product is CASSLLGGARAFF. Full variable domain (outside the CDR3, taken from reference TRBV28 and TRBJ1-1): DVKVTQSSRYLVKRTGEKVFLECVQDMDHENMFWYRQDPGLGLRLIYFSYDVKMKEKGDIPEGYSVSREKKERFSLILESASTNQTSMYLCASSLLGGARAFFGQGTRLTVV.

The sample holds a few counts of this clone. The chain carries TRBV7-2 and TRBJ2-1; D is unclear. The CDR3 totals 13 residues. Trimming removed 5 bases from V and 7 bases from J, with 12 bases in between. The germline V gene encodes CDR1 SGHTA and CDR2 FQGNSA. As DNA, the CDR3 is TGTGCCAGCAGCGAACCCAACGGGAATGAGCAGTTCTTC. It yields the protein CASSEPNGNEQFF.

The CDR3 loop is CASSFLGQGRSYNEQFF. The CDR3 DNA is TGTGCCAGCAGTTTCCTGGGACAGGGAAGATCCTACAATGAGCAGTTCTTC. The chain carries TRBV28 and TRBJ2-1; the match to TRBD1 covers 9 bases. V gave up 3 bases and J gave up 1 base; unmatched junction bases: 7. Germline assignment: CDR1 MDHEN and CDR2 SYDVKM. The CDR3 length is 17 residues.

The genes are TRBV27 and TRBJ2-7; possible D gene TRBD2, 6 bases. Germline CDR1 is MNHEY and CDR2 is SMNVEV (reference sequence). The CDR3 consists of 16 residues. The ends were cut back, 6 bases at V and 4 bases at J, with 22 bases in the middle. CDR3 amino acids: CASSSSGGSGGYEQYF. The CDR3 region has the DNA TGTGCCAGCAGCTCTTCCGGGGGATCCGGGGGTTACGAGCAGTACTTC.

The chain joins TRBV30 to TRBJ1-5; the match to TRBD1 covers 7 bases. Germline loops: CDR1 GTSNPN, CDR2 SVGIG (reference sequence). This CDR3 has 14 residues. The junction had 5 bases not matched to a gene; V was cut back by 3 bases and J by 3 bases. As DNA, the CDR3 is TGTGCCTGGAGCGCCCAGGGGGACAATCAGCCCCAGCATTTT. As protein: CAWSAQGDNQPQHF.

This clone was found once. The chain uses TRBV7-6 and TRBJ2-1, with D perhaps TRBD2 (6 bases). Germline CDR1 is SGHVS and CDR2 is FNYEAQ. Trimming removed 5 bases at V and 0 bases at J, with 14 bases between. This CDR3 spans 16 amino acids. In nucleotides, the CDR3 is TGTGCCAGCAGCGAGAGCGGGCAGAGCTCCTACAATGAGCAGTTCTTC. Its protein is CASSESGQSSYNEQFF.

The gene calls are TRBV4-1 and TRBJ2-5, with D uncertain. In germline, CDR1 is MGHRA, CDR2 YSYEKL. V was pared by 0 bases and J by 5 bases, with 10 bases between. CDR3 length: 14 residues. The CDR3 reads CASSQELQIETQYF. The CDR3 region has the DNA TGCGCCAGCAGCCAAGAGTTACAGATCGAGACCCAGTACTTC.